This TCR beta chain was observed in a study of blood T cell repertoires in COVID-19. Study at large: Researchers got acute and convalescent COVID-19 samples from the United States, Italy and Spain. The cDNA or gDNA used as material had been derived from T cells, B-cell-depleted T cells, or PBMCs.

Seattle enrolled patients during active infection and tracked them longitudinally. As handled by the study authors: Reference gene primer amplification in the assay estimated nucleated cell counts. Clones were read by immunoSEQ multiplex PCR, and TCRdb kept only the in-frame ones, dropping some. The D gene and trimming were derived from the DNA, and the V and J assignments and clone size from that table. The sample shows 250,000 to 300,000 clones, approximately 88% of them seen only once. Trimming removed 8 bases from V and 2 bases from J, with 13 bases in between. Germline V lookup: CDR1 SNHLY, CDR2 FYNNEI. The CDR3 consists of 14 residues.

Sequenced material: peripheral blood. The chain recombines TRBV2 with TRBJ1-5; D is ambiguous. This clonotype was sampled from a woman aged 70-85 years with COVID-19, enrolled during active disease. In DNA, the CDR3 is TGTGCCAGCCTATACGGGTTAGGCAATCAGCCCCAGCATTTT. Translated, it gives CASLYGLGNQPQHF.